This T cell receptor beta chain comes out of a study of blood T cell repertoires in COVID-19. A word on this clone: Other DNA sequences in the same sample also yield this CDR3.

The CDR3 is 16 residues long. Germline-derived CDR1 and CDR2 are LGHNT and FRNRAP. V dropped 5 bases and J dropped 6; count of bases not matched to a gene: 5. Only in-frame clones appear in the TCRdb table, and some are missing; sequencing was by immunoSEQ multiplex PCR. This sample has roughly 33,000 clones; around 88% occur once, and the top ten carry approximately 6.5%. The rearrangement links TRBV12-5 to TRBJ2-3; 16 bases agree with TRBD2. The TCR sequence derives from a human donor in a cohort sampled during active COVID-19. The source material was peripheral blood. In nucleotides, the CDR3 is TGTGCTAGTGGTCTGGGACTAGCGGGAGGGAAGGATACGCAGTATTTT. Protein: CASGLGLAGGKDTQYF.